This T cell receptor (beta chain) was captured by sequencing in a study of cytomegalovirus exposure and HLA in healthy donors. CDR1 and CDR2 (germline): SGDLS, YYNGEE. The V end was cut by 0 bases, the J end by 6 bases, with 10 bases between. CDR3 length equals 15 residues. PCR used 60 Vbeta primers and 13 Jbeta primers. Libraries were prepared by immunoSEQ multiplex PCR; TCRdb keeps only in-frame clonotypes and omits some of them. The table lists over 150,000 clones, 75% to 85% of them singletons. This chain uses TRBV9 with TRBJ1-6, with no clear D. Material: PBMCs. This TCR was sampled from a girl aged 10 to 17 in good health and CMV-seropositive. The CDR3 region is CASSVGPLGNSPLHF. The DNA for the CDR3 is TGTGCCAGCAGCGTAGGGCCCCTTGGTAATTCACCCCTCCACTTT.